Detailed here is one T cell receptor beta chain. Individuals drawn from around 24 US areas were about 18 to 90 years old. Researchers sorted participants into cohorts using their self-reported clinical history. Authors' processing steps: Counts of nucleated cells, estimated from reference gene primer amplification, were obtained. Here immunoSEQ multiplex PCR was the method, and the copy in TCRdb shows in-frame clones only, minus some. That table supplies the V and J calls and clone size; D and trimming were determined from the DNA. The repertoire holds hundreds of thousands of clones, with around 85% as singletons. Losses at the gene ends were 2 bases for V and 6 bases for J; bases not matched to a gene: 13. CDR1 and CDR2 from the germline V gene are GTSNPN and SVGIG (reference sequence). This CDR3 is built from 16 residues. The data are from a study of blood T cell repertoires in COVID-19. For the study at large: Sample material is recorded as cDNA or gDNA derived from T cells, B-cell-depleted T cells, or PBMCs.

This receptor was obtained from a woman between 35 and 50 years old who had recovered from COVID-19. Sequenced sample: PBMCs or T cells enriched from blood (not recorded which). The chain recombines TRBV30 with TRBJ1-1; 9 positions agree with TRBD1. The CDR3 nucleotides are TGTGCCTGGAGTTTCTTACCGGGACAGGGATTTCCTGAAGCTTTCTTT. It encodes CAWSFLPGQGFPEAFF.